This is a list of T cell receptor beta chains from one sample in a study of human T cells and chemical hapten exposure. TCRdb re-called the RACE reads through MiXCR, storing one row per CDR3 protein. The sample consists of 350,000 to 400,000 distinct CDR3 sequences, roughly 5.3% of them appearing once. The specimen comprised whole blood, sampled in connection with sensitization to the hapten diphenylcyclopropenone (DPC). All receptors derive from a woman aged 50 to 65 with alopecia areata. Some clones in this sample may be carry-over from other donors' samples. Each CDR3 is given with its conserved first and last residue. The D gene is left open where the match is weak. Not all rows give a size; the values are once, few, many and, for expanded clones, a class.

TGTGCTAGTAATTCCGGGACAGCATCCTACAATGAGCAGTTCTTC	CASNSGTASYNEQFF	TRBJ2-1	many	TRBD1	TRBV12-5
TGTGCCAGCAGTTACACGGGGTGGAGCTCCTACAATGAGCAGTTCTTC	CASSYTGWSSYNEQFF	TRBJ2-1	many	NA	TRBV12-3/TRBV12-4
TGCAGCGTGACAGGGGGTGAAGAGACCCAGTACTTC	CSVTGGEETQYF	TRBJ2-5	many	TRBD1	TRBV29-1
TGCGCCAGCAGCATTGGACAGGGGCACGAGACCCAGTACTTC	CASSIGQGHETQYF	TRBJ2-5	many	TRBD1	TRBV5-1
TGCAGTGCCCTGGGACAGCGAAACGAGCAGTACTTC	CSALGQRNEQYF	TRBJ2-7	many	TRBD1	TRBV20-1
TGTGCCAGCAGTTACCGCCGGGGCCTTCAAGAGACCCAGTACTTC	CASSYRRGLQETQYF	TRBJ2-5	NA	NA	TRBV6-5
TGTGCCAGCTCACCACCGATGGGAGAGCAGTACTTC	CASSPPMGEQYF	TRBJ2-7	many	NA	TRBV18
TGTGCCAGCAGCTTCGGACAGGAGAACACTGAAGCTTTCTTT	CASSFGQENTEAFF	TRBJ1-1	many	TRBD1	TRBV3-1
TGTGCCAGCAGCTTAGGCCGAATAGGTCGCGAAACTAATGAAAAACTGTTTTTT	CASSLGRIGRETNEKLFF	TRBJ1-4	few	NA	TRBV13
TGCAGCGTTGACGAAGAGGAGGGTTATGGCTACACCTTC	CSVDEEEGYGYTF	TRBJ1-2	many	NA	TRBV29-1
TGTGCCATCACATATCCGTCCCCGACGGGGGTCGGCTACACCTTC	CAITYPSPTGVGYTF	TRBJ1-2	NA	NA	TRBV10-3
TGCAGCGTTGAGGGACGGGGTCTTAGGGATGAGCAGTTCTTC	CSVEGRGLRDEQFF	TRBJ2-1	NA	NA	TRBV29-1
TGTGCCAGCAGCTTAGATCGTATGGGGCGGGCCCAGCCCCAGCATTTT	CASSLDRMGRAQPQHF	TRBJ1-5	few	NA	TRBV7-2
TGCGCCAGCAGCTCGGACGGAGACACTGAAGCTTTCTTT	CASSSDGDTEAFF	TRBJ1-1	NA	NA	TRBV5-1